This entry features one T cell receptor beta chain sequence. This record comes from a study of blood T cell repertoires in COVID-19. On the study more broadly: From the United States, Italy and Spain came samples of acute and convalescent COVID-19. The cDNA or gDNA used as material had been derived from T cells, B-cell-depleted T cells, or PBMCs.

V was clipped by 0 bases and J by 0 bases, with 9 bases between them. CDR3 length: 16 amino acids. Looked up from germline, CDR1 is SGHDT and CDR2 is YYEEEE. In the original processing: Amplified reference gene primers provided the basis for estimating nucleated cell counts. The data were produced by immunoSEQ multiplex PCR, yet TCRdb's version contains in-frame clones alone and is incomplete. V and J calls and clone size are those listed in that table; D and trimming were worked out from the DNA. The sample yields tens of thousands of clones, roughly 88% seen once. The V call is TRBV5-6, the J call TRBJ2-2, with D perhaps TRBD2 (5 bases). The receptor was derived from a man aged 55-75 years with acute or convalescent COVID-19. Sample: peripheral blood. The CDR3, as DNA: TGTGCCAGCAGCTTGGGGACGGGAACGAACACCGGGGAGCTGTTTTTT. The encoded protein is CASSLGTGTNTGELFF.